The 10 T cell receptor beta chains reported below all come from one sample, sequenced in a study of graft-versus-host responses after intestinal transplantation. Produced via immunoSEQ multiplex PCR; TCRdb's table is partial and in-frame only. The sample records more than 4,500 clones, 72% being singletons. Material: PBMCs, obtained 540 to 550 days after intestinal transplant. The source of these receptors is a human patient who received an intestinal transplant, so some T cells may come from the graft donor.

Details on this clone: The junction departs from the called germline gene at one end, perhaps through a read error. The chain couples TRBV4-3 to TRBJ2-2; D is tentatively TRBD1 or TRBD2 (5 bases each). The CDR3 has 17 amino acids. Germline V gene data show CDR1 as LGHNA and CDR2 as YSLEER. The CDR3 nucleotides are TGCGCCAGCAGCCAGGCCCCAGGGAGAAAGGACACCGGGGAGCTGCTTTTT. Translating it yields CASSQAPGRKDTGELLF.

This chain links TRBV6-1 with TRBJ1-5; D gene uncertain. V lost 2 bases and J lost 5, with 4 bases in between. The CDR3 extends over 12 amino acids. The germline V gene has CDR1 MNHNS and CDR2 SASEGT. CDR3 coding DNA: TGTGCCAGCAGTGAAAGGGATCAGCCCCAGCATTTT. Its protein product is CASSERDQPQHF.

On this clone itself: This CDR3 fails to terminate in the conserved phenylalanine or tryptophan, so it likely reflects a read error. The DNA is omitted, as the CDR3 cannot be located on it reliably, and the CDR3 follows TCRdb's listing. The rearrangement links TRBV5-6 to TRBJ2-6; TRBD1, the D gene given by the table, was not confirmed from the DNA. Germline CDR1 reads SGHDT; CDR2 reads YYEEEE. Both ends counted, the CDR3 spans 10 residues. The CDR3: CASMNSPGTE.

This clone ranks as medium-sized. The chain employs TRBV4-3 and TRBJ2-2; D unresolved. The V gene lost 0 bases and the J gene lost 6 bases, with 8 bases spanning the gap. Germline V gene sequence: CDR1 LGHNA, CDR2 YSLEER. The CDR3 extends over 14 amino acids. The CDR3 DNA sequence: TGCGCCAGCAGCCAAGAGTTTCTCTCCGGGGAGCTGTTTTTT. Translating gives CASSQEFLSGELFF.

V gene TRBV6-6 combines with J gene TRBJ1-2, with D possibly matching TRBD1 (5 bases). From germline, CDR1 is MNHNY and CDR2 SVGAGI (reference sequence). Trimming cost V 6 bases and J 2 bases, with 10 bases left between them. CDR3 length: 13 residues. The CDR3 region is CASRAQGNYGYTF. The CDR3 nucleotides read TGTGCCAGCAGGGCCCAGGGCAACTATGGCTACACCTTC.

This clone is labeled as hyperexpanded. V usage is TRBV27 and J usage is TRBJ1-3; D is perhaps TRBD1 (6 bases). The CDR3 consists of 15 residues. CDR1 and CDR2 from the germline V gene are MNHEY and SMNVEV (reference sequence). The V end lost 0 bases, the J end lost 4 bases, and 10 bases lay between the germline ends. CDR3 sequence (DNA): TGTGCCAGCAGTTTATCGTGGGGGACAGGAAACACCATATATTTT. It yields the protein CASSLSWGTGNTIYF.

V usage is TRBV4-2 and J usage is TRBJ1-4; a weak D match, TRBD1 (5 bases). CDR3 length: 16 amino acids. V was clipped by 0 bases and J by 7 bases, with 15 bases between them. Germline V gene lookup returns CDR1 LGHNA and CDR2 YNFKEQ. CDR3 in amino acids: CASSQEGAGSGEKLFF. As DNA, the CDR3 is TGTGCCAGCAGCCAAGAAGGGGCAGGGTCTGGTGAAAAACTGTTTTTT.

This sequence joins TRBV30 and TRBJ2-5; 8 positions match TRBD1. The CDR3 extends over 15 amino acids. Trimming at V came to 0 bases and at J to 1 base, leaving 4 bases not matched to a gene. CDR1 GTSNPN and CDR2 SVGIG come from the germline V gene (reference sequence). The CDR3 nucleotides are TGTGCCTGGAGTGTACAGGGGGTATTCCAAGAGACCCAGTACTTC. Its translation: CAWSVQGVFQETQYF.

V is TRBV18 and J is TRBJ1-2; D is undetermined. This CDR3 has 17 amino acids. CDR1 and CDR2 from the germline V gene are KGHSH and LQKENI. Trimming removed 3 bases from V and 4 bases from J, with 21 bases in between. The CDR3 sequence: CASSPVRRLGIVYGYTF. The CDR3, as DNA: TGTGCCAGCTCACCGGTTCGCCGTTTGGGGATCGTCTATGGCTACACCTTC.

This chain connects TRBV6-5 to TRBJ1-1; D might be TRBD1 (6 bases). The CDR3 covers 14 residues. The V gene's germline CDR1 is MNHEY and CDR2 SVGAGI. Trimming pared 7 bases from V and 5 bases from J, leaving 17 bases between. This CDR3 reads CASKFHRDGTEAFF. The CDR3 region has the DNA TGTGCCAGCAAGTTCCACAGGGACGGGACTGAAGCTTTCTTT.